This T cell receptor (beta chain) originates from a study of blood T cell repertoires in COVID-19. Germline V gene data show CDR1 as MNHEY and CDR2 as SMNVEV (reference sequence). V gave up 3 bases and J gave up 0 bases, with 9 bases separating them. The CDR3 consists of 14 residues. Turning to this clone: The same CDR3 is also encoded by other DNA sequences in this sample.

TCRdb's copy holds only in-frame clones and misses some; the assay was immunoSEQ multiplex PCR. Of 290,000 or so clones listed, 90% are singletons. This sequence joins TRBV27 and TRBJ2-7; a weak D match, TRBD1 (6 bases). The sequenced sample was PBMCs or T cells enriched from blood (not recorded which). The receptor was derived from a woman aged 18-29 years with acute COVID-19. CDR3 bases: TGTGCCAGCAGTTTGGGACATCGCTCCTACGAGCAGTACTTC. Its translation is CASSLGHRSYEQYF.